This T cell receptor (beta chain) was documented in a study of T cells in Graves' hyperthyroidism and ophthalmopathy. Trimming took 6 bases from V and 5 from J, leaving 13 bases between them. The CDR3 consists of 13 residues. Germline V gene data show CDR1 as SNHLY and CDR2 as FYNNEI. From RNA transcripts, TCR beta CDR3 regions were amplified. Carried out on the TCR CDR3, a first-round RT-PCR used the HTBI primer set. TCRdb redid the calling of the multiplex PCR reads with MiXCR, one entry per CDR3 protein. The sample yields hundreds of thousands of distinct CDR3 sequences, 15% to 20% seen once. This clonotype showed up many times. With duration under 3 months, ophthalmopathy was active: Clinical Activity Score at least 3, NOSPECS at least 4.

Sequenced: blood. The rearrangement links TRBV2 to TRBJ1-2, with D perhaps matching TRBD1 (6 bases). The sequence was collected from a woman aged 35 to 49 with Graves' ophthalmopathy. The CDR3 nucleotides are TGTGCCAGCAGCCTAGACAGGAGATATGGCTACACCTTC. Translated: CASSLDRRYGYTF.